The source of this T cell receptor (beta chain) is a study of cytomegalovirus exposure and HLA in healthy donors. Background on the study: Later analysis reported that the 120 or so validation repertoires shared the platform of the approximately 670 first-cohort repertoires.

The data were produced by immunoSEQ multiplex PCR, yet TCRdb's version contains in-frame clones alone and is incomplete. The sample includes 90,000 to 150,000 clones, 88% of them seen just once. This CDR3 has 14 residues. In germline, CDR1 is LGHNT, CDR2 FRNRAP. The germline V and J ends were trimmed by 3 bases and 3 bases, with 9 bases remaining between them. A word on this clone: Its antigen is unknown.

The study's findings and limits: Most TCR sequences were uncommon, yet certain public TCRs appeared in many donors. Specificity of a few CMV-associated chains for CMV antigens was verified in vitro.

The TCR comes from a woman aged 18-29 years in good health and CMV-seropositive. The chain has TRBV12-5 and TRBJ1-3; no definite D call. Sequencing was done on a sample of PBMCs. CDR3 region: CASGLEMSGNTIYF. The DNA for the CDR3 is TGTGCTAGTGGTTTAGAAATGAGTGGAAACACCATATATTTT.